A single sample gave rise to the 25 T cell receptor beta chains below, sequenced in a study of blood T cells in healthy people across ages. Combining a sample-barcoded 5' primer with a J-beta primer mix, a second PCR ran for 7 to 11 cycles. TCRdb fed the 5' RACE reads into MiXCR, producing one record per CDR3 protein. Of approximately 800,000 distinct CDR3 sequences in the sample, just over 55% were seen once. The specimen was blood. The receptors derive from a man in his forties or fifties in good health.

This clonotype was seen a handful of times. The chain couples TRBV6-6 to TRBJ2-5, with D possibly being TRBD2 (6 bases). Germline CDR1 MNHNY, CDR2 SVGAGI (reference sequence). V was cut by 6 bases and J by 3 bases, with 20 bases left in between. The length of the CDR3 is 16 residues. The CDR3: CASRAEGLLLEETQYF. The CDR3 DNA is TGTGCCAGCAGGGCCGAGGGACTGCTCCTCGAAGAGACCCAGTACTTC.

The chain is built from TRBV18 and TRBJ2-7, with D unclear. The J call is in doubt because the DNA end fits TRBJ2-5 better. CDR3 length equals 11 residues. Germline V gene sequence: CDR1 KGHSH, CDR2 LQKENI. CDR3 amino acids: CASSSDRTQYF. CDR3 DNA sequence: TGTGCCAGCTCCTCGGACCGGACCCAGTACTTC.

This chain joins TRBV2 and TRBJ2-5; TRBD1 might be the D (5 bases). The germline V and J ends were trimmed by 6 bases and 4 bases, with 12 bases remaining between them. Germline V gene data show CDR1 as SNHLY and CDR2 as FYNNEI. CDR3 length: 13 amino acids. The CDR3 bases are TGTGCCAGCAGCAGGGTTTCGAGAGAGACCCAGTACTTC. It encodes CASSRVSRETQYF.

This chain joins TRBV6-2 or TRBV6-3 and TRBJ2-6; D might be TRBD1 or TRBD2, each matching 5 bases. The CDR3 covers 22 residues. Trimming removed 8 bases from V and 8 bases from J, with 40 bases in between. CDR1 and CDR2 (germline): MNHEY, SVGEGT. The CDR3 DNA reads TGTGCCAGCGGGGGTAAGAAGGAGTTACGTCTTGGTTCGACAGTTAGGACCAACGTCCTGACTTTC. Amino acid sequence: CASGGKKELRLGSTVRTNVLTF.

The chain couples TRBV29-1 to TRBJ2-1; 8 nucleotides align to TRBD2. Germline values: CDR1 SQVTM, CDR2 ANQGSEA. The CDR3 sequence is 15 residues long. V shed 2 bases and J 2 bases; nucleotides not matched to a gene: 5. The CDR3, as DNA: TGCAGCGTTGAATCGGGAGGGGCAGCCTACAATGAGCAGTTCTTC. Translation gives CSVESGGAAYNEQFF.

The V and J genes are TRBV20-1 and TRBJ2-7, with D possibly being TRBD2 (5 bases). CDR1 is DFQATT and CDR2 is SNEGSKA in the germline V gene (reference sequence). The CDR3 is 14 amino acids. Trimming left V 3 bases short and J 7 bases short, with 19 bases between. The CDR3 region has the DNA TGCAGTGCTAGTTCCGGGAACCCCTGGAATGAGCAGTACTTC. Translated: CSASSGNPWNEQYF.

The V call is TRBV3-1, the J call TRBJ1-2, with a possible D match to TRBD1 (5 bases). CDR1 LGHDT and CDR2 YNNKEL come from the germline V gene (reference sequence). CDR3 length: 13 amino acids. Trimming shortened V by 4 bases and J by 3 bases, and 9 bases separated the two germline ends. This CDR3 is CASSRGDYYGYTF. The CDR3 DNA reads TGTGCCAGCAGCCGGGGGGATTACTATGGCTACACCTTC. The variable domain in full, completed from reference TRBV3-1 and TRBJ1-2, reads DTAVSQTPKYLVTQMGNDKSIKCEQNLGHDTMYWYKQDSKKFLKIMFSYNNKELIINETVPNRFSPKSPDKAHLNLHINSLELGDSAVYFCASSRGDYYGYTFGSGTRLTVV.

The rearrangement uses TRBV10-3 and TRBJ2-3; tentative D call: TRBD1 (5 bases). Germline V gene sequence: CDR1 ENHRY, CDR2 SYGVKD. The ends were cut back, 4 bases at V and 2 bases at J, with 10 bases in the middle. The CDR3 contains 14 residues. CDR3 sequence reads: CAISVKTDTDTQYF. In nucleotides, the CDR3 is TGTGCCATCAGTGTAAAGACAGACACAGATACGCAGTATTTT.

The chain links TRBV5-1 to TRBJ2-1; D is perhaps TRBD2 (7 bases). The CDR3 is 15 residues long. With 5 bases removed from V and 5 bases from J, the gap between germline ends came to 17 bases. Germline CDR1 and CDR2: SGHRS and YFSETQ. The CDR3 here is CASRSLGGADNEQFF. CDR3 DNA sequence: TGCGCCAGCAGGTCGCTGGGGGGGGCGGACAATGAGCAGTTCTTC. The full variable domain, in which reference TRBV5-1 and TRBJ2-1 provide the parts outside the CDR3, is KAGVTQTPRYLIKTRGQQVTLSCSPISGHRSVSWYQQTPGQGLQFLFEYFSETQRNKGNFPGRFSGRQFSNSRSEMNVSTLELGDSALYLCASRSLGGADNEQFFGPGTRLTVL.

This clonotype has a handful of counts. The chain carries TRBV10-2 and TRBJ2-3; TRBD2 might be the D (6 bases). V lost 2 bases and J lost 3, with 9 bases in between. Looked up from germline, CDR1 is WSHSY and CDR2 is SAAADI. The CDR3 has 14 amino acids. DNA of the CDR3: TGCGCCAGCAGTGAGGGAGGGCCAACAGATACGCAGTATTTT. It is translated as CASSEGGPTDTQYF.

In its sample, this clonotype was seen a few times. V is TRBV7-2 and J is TRBJ2-5, with D hard to call. The CDR3 spans 12 residues. V lost 5 bases and J lost 2, with 6 bases in between. Germline V gene sequence: CDR1 SGHTA, CDR2 FQGNSA. CDR3 protein: CASSHGQETQYF. CDR3 nucleotide sequence: TGTGCCAGCAGCCACGGTCAAGAGACCCAGTACTTC.

V is TRBV5-1 and J is TRBJ2-5; 12 nucleotides line up with TRBD2. Per germline, CDR1 SGHRS and CDR2 YFSETQ. V shed 0 bases, J shed 12 bases, and the junction held 9 bases outside the gene matches. The CDR3 has 15 amino acids. The DNA for the CDR3 is TGCGCCAGCAGCTTGGCCGGCTCGCTAGCGGGGGGGAAGTACTTC. The encoded protein is CASSLAGSLAGGKYF.

The chain recombines TRBV7-8 with TRBJ2-4; 7 bases match TRBD2. CDR1 is SGHVS and CDR2 is FQNEAQ in the germline V gene. The CDR3 length is 14 residues. V lost 5 bases to trimming and J lost 7 bases; unmatched junction nucleotides: 8. The CDR3 reads CASSPKREGNIQYF. CDR3 nucleotides: TGTGCCAGCAGCCCCAAGCGGGAAGGGAACATTCAGTACTTC.

This clonotype was counted ten times or more. V and J are TRBV10-3 and TRBJ1-1, with D uncertain. The V and J ends lost 8 bases and 7 bases respectively, with 20 bases between them. The V gene's germline CDR1 is ENHRY and CDR2 SYGVKD. The CDR3 covers 14 residues. The CDR3 region has the DNA TGTGCCATCCAACGAGAGATGCCTGGGAGTGAAGCTTTCTTT. Residues: CAIQREMPGSEAFF.

This clonotype was seen a few times. This chain uses TRBV7-3 with TRBJ2-7; 7 bases agree with TRBD2. Trimming cost V 2 bases and J 1 base; bases outside gene matches: 5. The CDR3 has 15 amino acids. CDR1 is SGHTA and CDR2 is FQGTGA in the germline V gene. The CDR3 loop reads CASSLGSSGSYEQYF. The CDR3 nucleotides read TGTGCCAGCAGCTTAGGTTCTAGCGGTTCCTACGAGCAGTACTTC. Full variable domain (missing parts from reference TRBV7-3 and TRBJ2-7): GAGVSQTPSNKVTEKGKYVELRCDPISGHTALYWYRQSLGQGPEFLIYFQGTGAADDSGLPNDRFFAVRPEGSVSTLKIQRTERGDSAVYLCASSLGSSGSYEQYFGPGTRLTVT.

As concerns this clonotype: The junction departs from germline at one end; a sequencing error may be responsible. The chain joins TRBV11-3 to TRBJ2-1, with D perhaps TRBD1 (6 bases). The CDR3 covers 17 residues. Per germline, CDR1 SGHNT and CDR2 YENEEA. DNA for the CDR3: TGCGCCAGCAGCTTAGAGAGTTTAGGGGGTTCCTACAATGAGCAGTTCTTC. This encodes CASSLESLGGSYNEQFF.

The genes are TRBV2 and TRBJ2-1; D possibly corresponds to TRBD2 (7 bases). CDR3 size: 15 residues. The germline V gene has CDR1 SNHLY and CDR2 FYNNEI. Trimming removed 5 bases from V and 8 bases from J, with 19 bases in between. In DNA form, the CDR3 reads TGTGCCAGCAGTTCTCTTGGCGGGGGCGAGGATGAGCAGTTCTTC. As protein: CASSSLGGGEDEQFF.

The rearrangement uses TRBV19 and TRBJ2-7, with 7 bases identical to TRBD2. The germline V gene encodes CDR1 LNHDA and CDR2 SQIVND (reference sequence). Trimming removed 5 bases from V and 3 bases from J; junction bases left unmatched: 13. The length of the CDR3 is 16 residues. As DNA, the CDR3 is TGTGCCAGTAGTCCCAGGGCGTCTAGCGGACGCTACGAGCAGTACTTC. As protein: CASSPRASSGRYEQYF.

The V call is TRBV29-1, the J call TRBJ2-6, with D uncertain. Germline CDR1 SQVTM, CDR2 ANQGSEA. This CDR3 has 14 residues. The V end was cut by 4 bases, the J end by 1 base, with 8 bases between. The CDR3 loop is CSVVYLSGANVLTF. CDR3 in DNA: TGCAGCGTTGTTTATCTTTCTGGGGCCAACGTCCTGACTTTC.

This clonotype was counted a few times. The CDR3 region is CSVRTGDYGYTF. The CDR3 DNA sequence: TGCAGTGTACGGACAGGGGACTATGGCTACACCTTC. The rearrangement joins TRBV20-1 to TRBJ1-2; 9 bases align to TRBD1. This CDR3 is 12 amino acids long. Germline CDR1 reads DFQATT; CDR2 reads SNEGSKA (reference sequence). V was pared by 7 bases and J by 3 bases, with 3 bases of the junction left unmatched.

The V and J genes are TRBV4-2 and TRBJ1-1, with D perhaps matching TRBD1 (5 bases). V lost 4 bases and J 1 base, leaving 19 bases between the germline ends. The length of the CDR3 is 17 residues. CDR1 is LGHNA and CDR2 is YNFKEQ in the germline V gene. The CDR3 region is CASSLTGGATQNTEAFF. Here the CDR3 DNA reads TGTGCCAGCAGCCTCACGGGAGGGGCCACCCAGAACACTGAAGCTTTCTTT.

The rearrangement uses TRBV6-2 or TRBV6-3 and TRBJ2-1; 11 positions agree with TRBD1. The CDR3 covers 15 residues. In germline, CDR1 is MNHEY, CDR2 SVGEGT. V trimming: 10 bases; J trimming: 7 bases; junction bases outside the gene matches: 12. CDR3 in amino acids: CATETGTGGSNEQFF. In nucleotides, the CDR3 is TGTGCCACGGAAACCGGGACAGGGGGTTCAAATGAGCAGTTCTTC.

The genes are TRBV5-8 and TRBJ2-5; 8 bases fit TRBD2. V trimming: 4 bases; J trimming: 1 base; junction bases outside the gene matches: 15. The CDR3 is 18 residues long. Germline V gene data show CDR1 as SGHTS and CDR2 as YDEGEE. CDR3 DNA: TGTGCCAGCAGCCCCCGGTTCGGGAATAGCGGGATCCAAGAGACCCAGTACTTC. Translation gives CASSPRFGNSGIQETQYF.

This clonotype showed up many times. CDR3 DNA: TGTGCCAGCAGCAGACCCCAGGGTGCACCCCCCCAAGGGGAGCTGTTTTTT. The encoded protein is CASSRPQGAPPQGELFF. V usage is TRBV28 and J usage is TRBJ2-2, with D possibly being TRBD1 (5 bases). V lost 6 bases and J lost 8, with 25 bases in between. This CDR3 spans 17 amino acids. Germline values: CDR1 MDHEN, CDR2 SYDVKM.

V gene TRBV24-1 combines with J gene TRBJ1-2; no clear D. CDR1 and CDR2 from the germline V gene are KGHDR and SFDVKD. V lost 12 bases and J 6 bases, leaving 16 bases between the germline ends. This CDR3 has 12 amino acids. The CDR3 is CAVSSLLDGYTF. In DNA form, the CDR3 reads TGTGCCGTCAGCAGCTTACTGGATGGCTACACCTTC.